The present T cell receptor (beta chain) was sequenced within a study of cytomegalovirus exposure and HLA in healthy donors. Sequenced by immunoSEQ multiplex PCR; TCRdb stores in-frame clones only, minus some. The sample has about 21,000 clones, 95% to 97% seen once. This clone was detected only once. The ends were cut back, 8 bases at V and 3 bases at J, with 10 bases in the middle. From germline, CDR1 is SNHLY and CDR2 FYNNEI. The CDR3 covers 12 residues. This chain links TRBV2 with TRBJ1-2, with D unclear. This receptor was obtained from a man aged 25-45 years in good health and CMV-seropositive. Sequencing was carried out using PBMCs. CDR3 coding DNA: TGTGCCAGCGCGGAGCCCTACTATGGCTACACCTTC. This codes for CASAEPYYGYTF.